Ten or more counts support the clone carrying this T cell receptor beta chain. Its antigen remains unknown. CDR1 is LNHNV and CDR2 is YYDKDF in the germline V gene (reference sequence). Trimming shortened V by 0 bases and J by 0 bases, and 18 bases separated the two germline ends. The CDR3 covers 18 residues. By 5'RACE template switching, TCR cDNA was produced, with a universal primer site and UMIs added in the process. TCRdb processed the 5' RACE reads anew with MiXCR; each CDR3 protein has one entry. The data show roughly 240,000 distinct CDR3 sequences, about 7% seen once. This record comes from a study of T cells after yellow fever vaccination. For the study at large: The fractions with low cell numbers were processed using SMART-Seq v4 Ultra Low Input. Study conclusions and caveats: It was the secondary response that reached its peak faster, day 5 versus 15, but it was weaker.

This rearrangement joins TRBV15 to TRBJ2-7; D gene uncertain. The TCR sequence derives from a man aged 25 to 40 who received the YFV17D yellow fever vaccine. The sequencing here drew on CD4+ T cells sorted from PBMCs, taken on the day of the yellow fever booster vaccination. The DNA of the CDR3 is TGTGCCACCAGCAGAGACCCGGTTACGGGCTGGTCCTCCTACGAGCAGTACTTC. Translating gives CATSRDPVTGWSSYEQYF.